This T cell receptor beta chain was captured by sequencing in a study of human T cells and chemical hapten exposure. Study summary: A roughly 2 cm by roughly 2 cm inner upper arm patch received 2% DPC for sensitization. During the roughly 24-week study period, patients had diphenylcyclopropenone applied to the scalp every week. Study-level results: Controls had significantly fewer large CDR3 similarity clusters than were formed by expanded TCRs.

Via MiXCR, TCRdb re-called the RACE reads, giving one row per CDR3 protein. This table has tens of thousands of distinct CDR3 sequences, around 10% appearing once. Comment on this clonotype: Its antigen is unidentified.

Time point meaning: pre-sensitization, week 0. Sample treatment: therapeutic diphenylcyclopropenone sensitization with weekly scalp DPC. The V end lost 1 base, the J end lost 9 bases, and 10 bases lay between the germline ends. Germline V gene data show CDR1 as MGHRA and CDR2 as YSYEKL. This CDR3 region has 14 residues. V and J are TRBV4-1 and TRBJ1-6; perhaps TRBD1 as D (5 bases). The sequencing here drew on whole blood, taken in connection with sensitization to the hapten diphenylcyclopropenone (DPC). The clonotype comes from a woman between 35 and 50 years old with alopecia areata. Some clones in this sample may be carry-over from other donors' samples. CDR3 DNA sequence: TGCGCCAGCAGCCAAGGTGGGGGTGGTTCACCCCTCCACTTT. As protein: CASSQGGGGSPLHF.